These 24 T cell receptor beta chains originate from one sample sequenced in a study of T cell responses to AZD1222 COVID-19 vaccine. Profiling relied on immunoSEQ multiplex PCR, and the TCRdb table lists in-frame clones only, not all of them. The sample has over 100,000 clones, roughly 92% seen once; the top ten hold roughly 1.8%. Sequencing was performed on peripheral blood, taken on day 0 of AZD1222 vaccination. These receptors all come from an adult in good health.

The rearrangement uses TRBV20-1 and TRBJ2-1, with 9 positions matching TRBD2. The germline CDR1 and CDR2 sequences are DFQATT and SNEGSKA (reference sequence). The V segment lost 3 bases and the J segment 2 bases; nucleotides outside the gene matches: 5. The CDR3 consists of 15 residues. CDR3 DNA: TGCAGTGCTAGTTTGGCGGGGGGGCCCTACAATGAGCAGTTCTTC. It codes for CSASLAGGPYNEQFF.

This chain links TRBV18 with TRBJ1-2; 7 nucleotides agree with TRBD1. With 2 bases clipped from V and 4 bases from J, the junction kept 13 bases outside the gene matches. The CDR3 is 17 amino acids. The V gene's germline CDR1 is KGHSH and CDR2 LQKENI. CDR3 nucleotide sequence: TGTGCCAGCTCACCATTCGAGACAGGGTCGTTTGGCTATGGCTACACCTTC. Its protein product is CASSPFETGSFGYGYTF. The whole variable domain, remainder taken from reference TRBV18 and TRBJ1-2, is NAGVMQNPRHLVRRRGQEARLRCSPMKGHSHVYWYRQLPEEGLKFMVYLQKENIIDESGMPKERFSAEFPKEGPSILRIQQVVRGDSAAYFCASSPFETGSFGYGYTFGSGTRLTVV.

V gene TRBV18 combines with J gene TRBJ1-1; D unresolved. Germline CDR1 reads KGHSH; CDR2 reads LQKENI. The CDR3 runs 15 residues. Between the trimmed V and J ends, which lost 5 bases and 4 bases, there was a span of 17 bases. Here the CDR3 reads CASSALGLEGTEAFF. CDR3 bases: TGTGCCAGCTCAGCGCTGGGTCTCGAGGGCACTGAAGCTTTCTTT.

The chain's CDR3 is CASSVWDRMNYTF. The CDR3 DNA reads as TGTGCCAGCAGCGTCTGGGACAGAATGAACTACACCTTC. The V and J genes are TRBV12-1 and TRBJ1-2; TRBD1 is taken as the D call from the table, unchecked against the DNA. TRBV12-1 is annotated as a pseudogene. The CDR3 spans 13 residues.

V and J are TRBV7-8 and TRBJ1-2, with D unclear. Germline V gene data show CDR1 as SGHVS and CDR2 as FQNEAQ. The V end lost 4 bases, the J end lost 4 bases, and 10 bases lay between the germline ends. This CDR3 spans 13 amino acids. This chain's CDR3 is CASSSRDPYGYTF. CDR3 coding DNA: TGTGCCAGCAGCTCCCGGGATCCCTATGGCTACACCTTC.

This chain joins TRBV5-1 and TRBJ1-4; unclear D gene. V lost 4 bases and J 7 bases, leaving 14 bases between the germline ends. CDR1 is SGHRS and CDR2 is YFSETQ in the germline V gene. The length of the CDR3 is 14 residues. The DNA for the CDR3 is TGCGCCAGCAGCGTTGATCAGCCGGTTGAAAAACTGTTTTTT. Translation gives CASSVDQPVEKLFF.

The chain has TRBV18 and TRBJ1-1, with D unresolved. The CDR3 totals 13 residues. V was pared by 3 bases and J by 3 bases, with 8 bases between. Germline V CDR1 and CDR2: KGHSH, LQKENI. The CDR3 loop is CASSPGLDTEAFF. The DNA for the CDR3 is TGTGCCAGCTCACCCGGGTTGGACACTGAAGCTTTCTTT.

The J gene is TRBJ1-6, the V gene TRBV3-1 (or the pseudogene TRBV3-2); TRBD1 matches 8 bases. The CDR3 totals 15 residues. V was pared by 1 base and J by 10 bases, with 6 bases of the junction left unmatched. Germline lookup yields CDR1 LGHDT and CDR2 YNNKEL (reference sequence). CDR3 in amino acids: CASSQGHRGDSPLHF. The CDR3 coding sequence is TGTGCCAGCAGCCAAGGGCACAGGGGGGACTCACCCCTCCACTTT.

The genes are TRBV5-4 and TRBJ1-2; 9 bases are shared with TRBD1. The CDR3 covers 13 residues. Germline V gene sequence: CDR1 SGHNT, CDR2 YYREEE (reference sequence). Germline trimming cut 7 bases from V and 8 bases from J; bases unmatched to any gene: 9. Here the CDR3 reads CASLRTGEGGYTF. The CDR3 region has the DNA TGTGCCAGCCTCCGGACAGGGGAGGGAGGCTACACCTTC.

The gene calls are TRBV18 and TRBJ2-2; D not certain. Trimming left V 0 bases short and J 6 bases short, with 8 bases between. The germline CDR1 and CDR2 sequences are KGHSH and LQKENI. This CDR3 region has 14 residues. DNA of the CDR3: TGTGCCAGCTCACCACCGGGCGGAGCCGGGGAGCTGTTTTTT. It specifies CASSPPGGAGELFF.

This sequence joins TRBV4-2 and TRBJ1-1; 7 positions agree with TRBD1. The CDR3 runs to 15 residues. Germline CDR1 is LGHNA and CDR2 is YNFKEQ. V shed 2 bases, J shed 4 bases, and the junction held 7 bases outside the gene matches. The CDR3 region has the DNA TGTGCCAGCAGCCAATCGGGGGGGACAGTCACTGAAGCTTTCTTT. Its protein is CASSQSGGTVTEAFF.

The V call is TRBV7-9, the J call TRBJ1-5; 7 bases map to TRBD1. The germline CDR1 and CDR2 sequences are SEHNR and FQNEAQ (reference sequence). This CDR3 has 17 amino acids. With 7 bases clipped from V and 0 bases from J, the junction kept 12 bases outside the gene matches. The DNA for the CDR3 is TGTGCCAGCACGCTGTGGACAGGAGGCGATAGCAATCAGCCCCAGCATTTT. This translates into CASTLWTGGDSNQPQHF.

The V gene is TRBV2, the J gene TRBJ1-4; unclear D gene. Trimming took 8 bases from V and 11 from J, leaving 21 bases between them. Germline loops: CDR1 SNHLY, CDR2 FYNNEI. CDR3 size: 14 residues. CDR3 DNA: TGTGCCAGCCGCCAGAATAACGAGGGTAACAAACTGTTTTTT. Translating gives CASRQNNEGNKLFF.

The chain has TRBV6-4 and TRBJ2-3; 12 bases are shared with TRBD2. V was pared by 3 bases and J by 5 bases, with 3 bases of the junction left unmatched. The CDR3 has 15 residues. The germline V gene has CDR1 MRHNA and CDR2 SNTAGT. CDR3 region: CASSELGLAGDTQYF. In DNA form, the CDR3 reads TGTGCCAGCAGTGAATTGGGACTAGCGGGAGATACGCAGTATTTT.

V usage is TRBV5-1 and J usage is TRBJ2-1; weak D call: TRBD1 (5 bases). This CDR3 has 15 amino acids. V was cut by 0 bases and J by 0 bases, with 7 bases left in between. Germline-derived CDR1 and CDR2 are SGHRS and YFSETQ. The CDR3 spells CASSLDRSSYNEQFF. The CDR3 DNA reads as TGCGCCAGCAGCTTGGACAGGAGCTCCTACAATGAGCAGTTCTTC. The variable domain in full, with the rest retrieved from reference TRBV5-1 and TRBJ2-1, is KAGVTQTPRYLIKTRGQQVTLSCSPISGHRSVSWYQQTPGQGLQFLFEYFSETQRNKGNFPGRFSGRQFSNSRSEMNVSTLELGDSALYLCASSLDRSSYNEQFFGPGTRLTVL.

The CDR3 nucleotides read TGTGCCAGCAGGGGACAGGGGGCGGGAGGCTACACCTTC. Residues: CASRGQGAGGYTF. The chain is built from TRBV11-2 and TRBJ1-2, with 12 bases fitting TRBD1. Trimming took 6 bases from V and 8 from J; bases not matched to a gene: 4. Germline values: CDR1 SGHAT, CDR2 FQNNGV. CDR3 length: 13 amino acids.

The CDR3, as DNA: TGCAGCGTTGCACAGGGGAGAGAAGCTTTCTTT. As protein: CSVAQGREAFF. The chain couples TRBV29-1 to TRBJ1-1; 7 bases fit TRBD1. The CDR3 contains 11 residues. CDR1 is SQVTM and CDR2 is ANQGSEA in the germline V gene. Trimming removed 4 bases from V and 8 bases from J; junction bases left unmatched: 4.

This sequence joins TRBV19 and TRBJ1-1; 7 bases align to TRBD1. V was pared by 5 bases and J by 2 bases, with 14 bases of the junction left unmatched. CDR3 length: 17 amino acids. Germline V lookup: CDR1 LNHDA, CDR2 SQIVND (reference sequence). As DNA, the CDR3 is TGTGCCAGTAGTCCCCGGACAGGTACGGGGTCTAACACTGAAGCTTTCTTT. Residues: CASSPRTGTGSNTEAFF. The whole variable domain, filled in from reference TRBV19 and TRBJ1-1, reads DGGITQSPKYLFRKEGQNVTLSCEQNLNHDAMYWYRQDPGQGLRLIYYSQIVNDFQKGDIAEGYSVSREKKESFPLTVTSAQKNPTAFYLCASSPRTGTGSNTEAFFGQGTRLTVV.

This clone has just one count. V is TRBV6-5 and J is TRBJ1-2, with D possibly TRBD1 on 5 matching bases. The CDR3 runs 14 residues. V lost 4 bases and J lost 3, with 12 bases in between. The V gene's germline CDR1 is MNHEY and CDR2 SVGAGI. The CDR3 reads CASSLKGRDYGYTF. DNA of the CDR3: TGTGCCAGCAGTTTGAAGGGGAGGGACTATGGCTACACCTTC.

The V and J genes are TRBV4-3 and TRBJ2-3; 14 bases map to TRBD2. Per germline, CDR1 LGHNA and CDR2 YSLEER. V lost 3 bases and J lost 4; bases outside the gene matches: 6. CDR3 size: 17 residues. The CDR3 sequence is CASSHEGTSGRSDTQYF. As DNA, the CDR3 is TGCGCCAGCAGCCATGAAGGGACTAGCGGGAGATCAGATACGCAGTATTTT.

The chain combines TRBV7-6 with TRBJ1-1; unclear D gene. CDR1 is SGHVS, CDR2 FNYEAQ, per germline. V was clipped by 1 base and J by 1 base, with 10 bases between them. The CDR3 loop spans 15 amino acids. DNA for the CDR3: TGTGCCAGCAGCTTAGGAGGGAGCTGGAACACTGAAGCTTTCTTT. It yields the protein CASSLGGSWNTEAFF.

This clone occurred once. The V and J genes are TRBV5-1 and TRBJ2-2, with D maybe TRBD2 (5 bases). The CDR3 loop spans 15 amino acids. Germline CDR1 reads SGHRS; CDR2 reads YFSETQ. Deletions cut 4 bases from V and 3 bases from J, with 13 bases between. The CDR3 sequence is CASSERVEDTGELFF. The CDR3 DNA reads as TGCGCCAGCAGCGAGAGGGTGGAGGACACCGGGGAGCTGTTTTTT.

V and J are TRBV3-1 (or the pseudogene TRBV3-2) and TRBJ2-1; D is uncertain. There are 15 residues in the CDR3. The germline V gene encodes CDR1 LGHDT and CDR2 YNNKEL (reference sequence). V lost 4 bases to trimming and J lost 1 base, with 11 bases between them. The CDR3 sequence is CASSPTRASYNEQFF. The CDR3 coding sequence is TGTGCCAGCAGCCCCACCCGGGCATCCTACAATGAGCAGTTCTTC.

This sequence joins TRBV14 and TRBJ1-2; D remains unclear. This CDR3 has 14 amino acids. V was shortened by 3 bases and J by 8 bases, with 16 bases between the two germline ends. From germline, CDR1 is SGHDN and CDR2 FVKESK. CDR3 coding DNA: TGTGCCAGCAGCCAGGGATGGTCCTCGCGAGGCTACACCTTC. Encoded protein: CASSQGWSSRGYTF.